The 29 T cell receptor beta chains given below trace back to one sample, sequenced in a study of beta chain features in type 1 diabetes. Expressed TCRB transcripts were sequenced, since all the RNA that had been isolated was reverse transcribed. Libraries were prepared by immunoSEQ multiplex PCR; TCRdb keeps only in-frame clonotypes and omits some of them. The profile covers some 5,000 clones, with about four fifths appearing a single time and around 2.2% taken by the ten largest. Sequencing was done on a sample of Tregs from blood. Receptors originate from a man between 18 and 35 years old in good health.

The CDR3 protein is CASSSDSGLGGGETQYF. CDR3 nucleotides: TGTGCCAGCAGCTCTGACTCGGGACTAGGGGGCGGAGAGACCCAGTACTTC. The chain couples TRBV7-2 to TRBJ2-5, with D possibly matching TRBD2 (8 bases). The CDR3 is 17 residues long. V was pared by 4 bases and J by 4 bases, with 22 bases between. Germline lookup yields CDR1 SGHTA and CDR2 FQGNSA.

The CDR3 loop reads CASSPGPDTGYGYTF. The CDR3 DNA reads TGTGCCAGCAGTCCCGGACCGGACACGGGTTACGGCTACACCTTC. V is TRBV2 and J is TRBJ1-2, with D perhaps TRBD1 (5 bases). CDR1 is SNHLY, CDR2 FYNNEI, per germline. CDR3 length equals 15 residues. Trimming removed 5 bases from V and 8 bases from J, with 21 bases in between.

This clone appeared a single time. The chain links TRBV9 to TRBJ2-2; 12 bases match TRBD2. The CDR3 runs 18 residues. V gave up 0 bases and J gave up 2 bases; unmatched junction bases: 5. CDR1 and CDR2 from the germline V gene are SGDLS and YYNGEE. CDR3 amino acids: CASSVGLAGAQNTGELFF. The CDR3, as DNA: TGTGCCAGCAGCGTAGGACTAGCGGGGGCACAAAACACCGGGGAGCTGTTTTTT.

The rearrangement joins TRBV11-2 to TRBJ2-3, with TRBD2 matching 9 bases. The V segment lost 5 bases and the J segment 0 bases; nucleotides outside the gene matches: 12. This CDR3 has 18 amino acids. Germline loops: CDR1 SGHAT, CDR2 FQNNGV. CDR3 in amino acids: CASSRGSGGLPSTDTQYF. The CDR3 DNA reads TGTGCCAGCAGCCGAGGCAGCGGGGGGCTACCTAGCACAGATACGCAGTATTTT.

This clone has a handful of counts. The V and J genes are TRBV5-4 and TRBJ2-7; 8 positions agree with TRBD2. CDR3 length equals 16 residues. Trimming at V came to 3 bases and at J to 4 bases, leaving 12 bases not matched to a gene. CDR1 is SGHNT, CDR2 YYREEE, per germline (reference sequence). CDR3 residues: CASSYGGGGPQYEQYF. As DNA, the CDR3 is TGTGCCAGCAGCTACGGAGGCGGGGGGCCCCAGTACGAGCAGTACTTC.

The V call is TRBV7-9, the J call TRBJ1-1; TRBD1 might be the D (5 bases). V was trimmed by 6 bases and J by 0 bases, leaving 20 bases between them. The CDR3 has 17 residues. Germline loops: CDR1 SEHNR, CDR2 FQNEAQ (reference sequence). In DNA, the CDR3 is TGTGCCAGCAGTAGTAGGAGGGGACGGCCCGTGAACACTGAAGCTTTCTTT. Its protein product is CASSSRRGRPVNTEAFF.

CDR3 nucleotide sequence: TGCAGCGTGAGAAGAGAGGCCAACTATGGCTACACCTTC. It codes for CSVRREANYGYTF. This chain uses TRBV29-1 with TRBJ1-2; D remains ambiguous. From germline, CDR1 is SQVTM and CDR2 ANQGSEA. This CDR3 is built from 13 residues. Trimming stripped 6 bases from V and 2 bases from J, with 13 bases between.

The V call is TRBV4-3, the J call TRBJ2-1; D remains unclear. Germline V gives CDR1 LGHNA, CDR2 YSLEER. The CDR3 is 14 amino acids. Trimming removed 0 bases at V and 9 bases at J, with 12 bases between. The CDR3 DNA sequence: TGCGCCAGCAGCCAAGATCATTTTTCGGGTGAGCAGTTCTTC. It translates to CASSQDHFSGEQFF.

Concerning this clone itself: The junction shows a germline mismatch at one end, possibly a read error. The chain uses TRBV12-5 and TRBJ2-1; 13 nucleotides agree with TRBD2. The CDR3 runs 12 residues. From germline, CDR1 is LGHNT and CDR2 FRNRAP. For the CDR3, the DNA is TGTGCTAGTGGTTTGGGAACTAGCGGGGGGGTCTTC. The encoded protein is CASGLGTSGGVF.

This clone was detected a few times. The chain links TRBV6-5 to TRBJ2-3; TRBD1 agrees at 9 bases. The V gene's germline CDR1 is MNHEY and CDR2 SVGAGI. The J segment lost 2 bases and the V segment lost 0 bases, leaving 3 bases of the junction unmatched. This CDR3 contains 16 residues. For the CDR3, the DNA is TGTGCCAGCAGTTACTCAGACAGGGGGTCCACAGATACGCAGTATTTT. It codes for CASSYSDRGSTDTQYF.

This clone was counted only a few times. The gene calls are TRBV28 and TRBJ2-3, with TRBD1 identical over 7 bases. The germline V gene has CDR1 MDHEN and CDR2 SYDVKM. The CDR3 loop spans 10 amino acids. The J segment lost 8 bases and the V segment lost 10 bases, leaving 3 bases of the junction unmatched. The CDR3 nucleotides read TGTGCCACCTCAGGGGGTACGCAGTATTTT. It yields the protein CATSGGTQYF.

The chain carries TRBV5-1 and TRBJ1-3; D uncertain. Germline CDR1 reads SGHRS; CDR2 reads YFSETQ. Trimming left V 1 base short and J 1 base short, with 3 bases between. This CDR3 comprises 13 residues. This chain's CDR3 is CASSLQSGNTIYF. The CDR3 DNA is TGCGCCAGCAGCTTGCAGTCTGGAAACACCATATATTTT.

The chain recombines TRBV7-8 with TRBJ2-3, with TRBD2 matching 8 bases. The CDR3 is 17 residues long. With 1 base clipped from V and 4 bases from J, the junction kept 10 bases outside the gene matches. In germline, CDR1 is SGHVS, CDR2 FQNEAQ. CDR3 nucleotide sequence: TGTGCCAGCAGCTTAGTGAGGTTAAGCGGGGGTCCAGATACGCAGTATTTT. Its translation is CASSLVRLSGGPDTQYF.

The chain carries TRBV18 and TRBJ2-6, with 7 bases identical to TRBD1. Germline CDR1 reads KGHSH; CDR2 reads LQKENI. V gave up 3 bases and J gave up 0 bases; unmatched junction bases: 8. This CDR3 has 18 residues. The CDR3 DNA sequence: TGTGCCAGCTCACCCCGGGACAGTCTTCACTCTGGGGCCAACGTCCTGACTTTC. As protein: CASSPRDSLHSGANVLTF. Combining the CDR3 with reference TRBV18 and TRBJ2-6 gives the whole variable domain NAGVMQNPRHLVRRRGQEARLRCSPMKGHSHVYWYRQLPEEGLKFMVYLQKENIIDESGMPKERFSAEFPKEGPSILRIQQVVRGDSAAYFCASSPRDSLHSGANVLTFGAGSRLTVL.

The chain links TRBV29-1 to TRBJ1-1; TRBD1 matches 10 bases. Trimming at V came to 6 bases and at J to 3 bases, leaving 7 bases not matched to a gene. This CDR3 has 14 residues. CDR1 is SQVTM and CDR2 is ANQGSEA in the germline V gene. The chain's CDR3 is CSVGGTGVYTEAFF. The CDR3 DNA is TGCAGCGTCGGCGGGACAGGGGTATACACTGAAGCTTTCTTT.

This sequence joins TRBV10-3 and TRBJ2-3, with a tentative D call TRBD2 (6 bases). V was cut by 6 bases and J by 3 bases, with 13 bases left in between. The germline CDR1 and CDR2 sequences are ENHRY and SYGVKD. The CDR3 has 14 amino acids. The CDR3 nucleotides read TGTGCCATCAGCAGACTAGGTCCAACAGATACGCAGTATTTT. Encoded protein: CAISRLGPTDTQYF.

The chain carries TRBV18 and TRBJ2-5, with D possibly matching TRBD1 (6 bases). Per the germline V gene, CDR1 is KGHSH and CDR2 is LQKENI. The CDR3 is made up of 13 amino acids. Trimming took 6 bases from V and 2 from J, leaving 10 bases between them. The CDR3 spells CASSLGTQETQYF. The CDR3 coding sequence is TGTGCCAGCTCCCTCGGGACACAAGAGACCCAGTACTTC.

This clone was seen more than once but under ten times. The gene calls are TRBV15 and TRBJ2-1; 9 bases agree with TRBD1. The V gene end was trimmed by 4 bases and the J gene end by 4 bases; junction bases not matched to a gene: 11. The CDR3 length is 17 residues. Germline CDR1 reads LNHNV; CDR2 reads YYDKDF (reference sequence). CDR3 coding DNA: TGTGCCACCAGCAAGGCGTGGGGACAGGGATCATACAATGAGCAGTTCTTC. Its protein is CATSKAWGQGSYNEQFF.

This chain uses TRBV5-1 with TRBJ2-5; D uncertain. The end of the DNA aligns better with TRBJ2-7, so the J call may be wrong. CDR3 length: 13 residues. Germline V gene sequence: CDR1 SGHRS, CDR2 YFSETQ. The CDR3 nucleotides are TGCGCCAGCAGTATCCAGGAAGGCTACGAGCAGTACTTC. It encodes CASSIQEGYEQYF.

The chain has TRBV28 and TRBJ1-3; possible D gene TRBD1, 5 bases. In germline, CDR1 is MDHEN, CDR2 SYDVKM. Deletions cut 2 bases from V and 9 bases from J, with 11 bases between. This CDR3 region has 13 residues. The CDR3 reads CASSLNGGGTIYF. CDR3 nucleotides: TGTGCCAGCAGTTTAAACGGGGGAGGCACCATATATTTT.

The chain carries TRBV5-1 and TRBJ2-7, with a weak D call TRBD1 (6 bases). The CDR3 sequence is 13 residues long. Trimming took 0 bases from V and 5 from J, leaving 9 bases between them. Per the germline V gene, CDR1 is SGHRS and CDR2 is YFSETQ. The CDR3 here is CASSLVRGNEQYF. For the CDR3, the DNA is TGCGCCAGCAGCTTGGTCAGGGGAAACGAGCAGTACTTC.

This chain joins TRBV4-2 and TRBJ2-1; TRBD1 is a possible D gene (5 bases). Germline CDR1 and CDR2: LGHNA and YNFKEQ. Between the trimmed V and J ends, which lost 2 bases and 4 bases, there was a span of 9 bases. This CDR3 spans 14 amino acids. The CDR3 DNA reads TGTGCCAGCAGCCAAACCGACAGTTACAATGAGCAGTTCTTC. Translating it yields CASSQTDSYNEQFF.

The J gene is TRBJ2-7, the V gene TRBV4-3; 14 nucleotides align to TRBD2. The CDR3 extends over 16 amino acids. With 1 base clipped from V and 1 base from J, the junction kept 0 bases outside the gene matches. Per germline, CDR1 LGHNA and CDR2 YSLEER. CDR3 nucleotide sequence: TGCGCCAGCAGCCAAGGACTAGCGGGGGGGTCCTACGAGCAGTACTTC. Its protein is CASSQGLAGGSYEQYF.

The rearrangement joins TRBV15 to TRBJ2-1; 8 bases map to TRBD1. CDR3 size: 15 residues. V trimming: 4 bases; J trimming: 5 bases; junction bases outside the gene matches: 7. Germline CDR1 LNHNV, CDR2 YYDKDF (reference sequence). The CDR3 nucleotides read TGTGCCACCAGCAAACGGGACAGGACTAACAATGAGCAGTTCTTC. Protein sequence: CATSKRDRTNNEQFF.

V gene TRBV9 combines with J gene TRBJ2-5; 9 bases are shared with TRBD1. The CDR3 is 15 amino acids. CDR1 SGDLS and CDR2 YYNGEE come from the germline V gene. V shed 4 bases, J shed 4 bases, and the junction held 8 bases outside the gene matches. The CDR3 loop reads CASSLGTGTLETQYF. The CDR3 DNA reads TGTGCCAGCAGCCTCGGGACAGGGACCCTAGAGACCCAGTACTTC.

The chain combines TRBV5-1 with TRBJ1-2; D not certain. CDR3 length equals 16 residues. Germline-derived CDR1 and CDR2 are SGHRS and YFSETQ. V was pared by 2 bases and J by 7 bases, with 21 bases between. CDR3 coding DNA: TGCGCCAGCAGCTTCGGCCTGACAACCAGGTATCCTGGCTACACCTTC. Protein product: CASSFGLTTRYPGYTF.

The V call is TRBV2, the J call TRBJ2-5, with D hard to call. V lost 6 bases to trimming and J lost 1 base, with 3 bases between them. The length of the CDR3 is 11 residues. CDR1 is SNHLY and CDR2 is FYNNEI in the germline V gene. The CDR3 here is CASSFQETQYF. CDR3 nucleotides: TGTGCCAGCAGCTTCCAAGAGACCCAGTACTTC.

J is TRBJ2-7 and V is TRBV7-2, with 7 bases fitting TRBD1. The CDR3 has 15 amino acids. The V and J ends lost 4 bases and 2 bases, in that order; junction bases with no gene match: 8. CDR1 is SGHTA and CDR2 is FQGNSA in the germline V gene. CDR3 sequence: CASSSQAGTAYEQYF. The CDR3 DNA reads TGTGCCAGCAGCTCACAAGCCGGGACAGCCTACGAGCAGTACTTC.

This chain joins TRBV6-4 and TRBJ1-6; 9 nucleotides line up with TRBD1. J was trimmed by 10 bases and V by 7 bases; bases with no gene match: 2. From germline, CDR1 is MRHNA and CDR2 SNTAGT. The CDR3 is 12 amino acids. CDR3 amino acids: CASKDRGSPLHF. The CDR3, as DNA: TGTGCCAGCAAGGACAGGGGATCACCCCTCCACTTT.